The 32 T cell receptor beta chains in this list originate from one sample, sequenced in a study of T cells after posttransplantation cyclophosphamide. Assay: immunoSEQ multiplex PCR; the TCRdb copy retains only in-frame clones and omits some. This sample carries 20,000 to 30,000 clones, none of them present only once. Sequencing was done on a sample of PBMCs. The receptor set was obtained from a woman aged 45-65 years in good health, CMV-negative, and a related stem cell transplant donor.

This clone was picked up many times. The CDR3 protein is CAIKTFQGNEQYF. The CDR3 nucleotides read TGTGCCATCAAGACTTTTCAGGGGAACGAGCAGTACTTC. The chain couples TRBV10-3 to TRBJ2-7, with D possibly matching TRBD1 (6 bases). The V gene's germline CDR1 is ENHRY and CDR2 SYGVKD. The V gene lost 7 bases and the J gene lost 5 bases, with 15 bases spanning the gap. There are 13 residues in the CDR3.

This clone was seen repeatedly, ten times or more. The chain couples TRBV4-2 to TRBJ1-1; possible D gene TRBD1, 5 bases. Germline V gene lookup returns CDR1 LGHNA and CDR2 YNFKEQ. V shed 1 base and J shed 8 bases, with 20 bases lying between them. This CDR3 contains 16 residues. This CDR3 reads CASSQVQGNIGKEAFF. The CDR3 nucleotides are TGTGCCAGCAGCCAAGTTCAGGGTAACATAGGGAAAGAAGCTTTCTTT.

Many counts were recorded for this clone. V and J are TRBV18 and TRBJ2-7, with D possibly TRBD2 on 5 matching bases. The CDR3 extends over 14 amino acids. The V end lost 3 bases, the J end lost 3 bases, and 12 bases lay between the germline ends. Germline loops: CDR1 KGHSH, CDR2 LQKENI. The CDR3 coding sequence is TGTGCCAGCTCACCTCTAGGAGGTGACTACGAGCAGTACTTC. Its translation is CASSPLGGDYEQYF. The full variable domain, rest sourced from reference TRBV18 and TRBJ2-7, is NAGVMQNPRHLVRRRGQEARLRCSPMKGHSHVYWYRQLPEEGLKFMVYLQKENIIDESGMPKERFSAEFPKEGPSILRIQQVVRGDSAAYFCASSPLGGDYEQYFGPGTRLTVT.

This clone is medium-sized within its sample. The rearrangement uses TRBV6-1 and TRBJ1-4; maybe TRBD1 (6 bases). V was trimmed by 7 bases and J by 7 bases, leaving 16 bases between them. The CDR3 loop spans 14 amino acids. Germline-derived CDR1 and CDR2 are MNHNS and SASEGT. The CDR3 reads CASTYRESGEKLFF. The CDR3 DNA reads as TGTGCCAGCACATACAGGGAGTCGGGTGAAAAACTGTTTTTT.

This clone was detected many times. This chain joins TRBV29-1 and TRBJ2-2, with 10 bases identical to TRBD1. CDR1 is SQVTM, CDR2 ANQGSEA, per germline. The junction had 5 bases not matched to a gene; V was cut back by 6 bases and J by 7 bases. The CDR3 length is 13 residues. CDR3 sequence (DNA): TGCAGCGTCGGACAGGGGGGGGACGGGGAGCTGTTTTTT. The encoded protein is CSVGQGGDGELFF.

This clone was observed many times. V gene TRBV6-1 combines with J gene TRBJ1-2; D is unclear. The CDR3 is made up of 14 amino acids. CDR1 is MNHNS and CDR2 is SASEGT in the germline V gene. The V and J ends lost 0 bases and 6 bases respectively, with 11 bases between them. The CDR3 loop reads CASSEASGWNGYTF. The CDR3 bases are TGTGCCAGCAGTGAAGCATCCGGGTGGAATGGCTACACCTTC.

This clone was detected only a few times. The CDR3: CASSLLASDRETQYF. For the CDR3, the DNA is TGTGCCAGCAGCCTGTTGGCTAGCGATAGAGAGACCCAGTACTTC. The V gene is TRBV6-6, the J gene TRBJ2-5; D may be TRBD2 (6 bases). From germline, CDR1 is MNHNY and CDR2 SVGAGI (reference sequence). This CDR3 spans 15 amino acids. V was pared by 6 bases and J by 4 bases, with 18 bases between.

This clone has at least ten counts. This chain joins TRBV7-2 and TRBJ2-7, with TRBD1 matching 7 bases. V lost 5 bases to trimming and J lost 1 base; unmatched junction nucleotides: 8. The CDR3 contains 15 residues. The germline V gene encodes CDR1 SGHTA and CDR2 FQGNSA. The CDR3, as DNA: TGTGCCAGCAGCCCCGACAGGGCAGCATCCTACGAGCAGTACTTC. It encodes CASSPDRAASYEQYF. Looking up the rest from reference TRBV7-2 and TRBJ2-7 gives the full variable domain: GAGVSQSPSNKVTEKGKDVELRCDPISGHTALYWYRQSLGQGLEFLIYFQGNSAPDKSGLPSDRFSAERTGGSVSTLTIQRTQQEDSAVYLCASSPDRAASYEQYFGPGTRLTVT.

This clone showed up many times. The CDR3 loop is CASAETSGFTDTQYF. For the CDR3, the DNA is TGTGCCAGTGCCGAGACTAGCGGGTTCACAGATACGCAGTATTTT. The chain combines TRBV19 with TRBJ2-3, with 10 bases fitting TRBD2. CDR1 LNHDA and CDR2 SQIVND come from the germline V gene (reference sequence). The CDR3 runs 15 residues. Trimming removed 8 bases from V and 2 bases from J; junction bases left unmatched: 7.

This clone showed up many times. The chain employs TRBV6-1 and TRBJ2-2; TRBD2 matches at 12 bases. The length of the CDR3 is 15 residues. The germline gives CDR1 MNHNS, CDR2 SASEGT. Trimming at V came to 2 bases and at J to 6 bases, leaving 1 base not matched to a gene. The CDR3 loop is CASSELAGGPGELFF. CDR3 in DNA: TGTGCCAGCAGTGAACTAGCGGGGGGGCCCGGGGAGCTGTTTTTT.

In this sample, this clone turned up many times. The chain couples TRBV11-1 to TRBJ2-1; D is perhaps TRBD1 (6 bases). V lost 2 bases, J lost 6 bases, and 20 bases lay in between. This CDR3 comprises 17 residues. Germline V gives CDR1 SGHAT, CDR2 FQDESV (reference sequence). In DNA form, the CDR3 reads TGTGCCAGCAGCTTAAGGGTTAAGGGGGTGGGGTTCAATGAGCAGTTCTTC. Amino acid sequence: CASSLRVKGVGFNEQFF.

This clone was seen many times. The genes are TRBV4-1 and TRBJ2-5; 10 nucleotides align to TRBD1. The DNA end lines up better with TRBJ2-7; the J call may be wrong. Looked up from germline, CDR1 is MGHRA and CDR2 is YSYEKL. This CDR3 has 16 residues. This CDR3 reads CASSTYRDRGIYEQYF. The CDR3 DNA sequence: TGCGCCAGCAGCACCTACCGGGACAGGGGTATCTACGAGCAGTACTTC.

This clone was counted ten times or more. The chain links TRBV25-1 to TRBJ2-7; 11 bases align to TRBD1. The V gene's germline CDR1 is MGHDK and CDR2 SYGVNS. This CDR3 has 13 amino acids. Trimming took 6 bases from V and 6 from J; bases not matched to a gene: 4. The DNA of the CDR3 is TGTGCCAGCAGCTCCGGGACAGGGGGCGAGCAGTACTTC. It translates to CASSSGTGGEQYF.

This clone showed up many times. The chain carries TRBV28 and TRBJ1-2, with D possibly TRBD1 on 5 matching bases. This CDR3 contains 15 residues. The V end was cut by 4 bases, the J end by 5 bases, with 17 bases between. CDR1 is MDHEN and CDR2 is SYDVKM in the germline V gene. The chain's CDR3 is CASSSPQTVLYGYTF. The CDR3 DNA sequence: TGTGCCAGCAGTTCCCCGCAGACAGTGCTATATGGCTACACCTTC.

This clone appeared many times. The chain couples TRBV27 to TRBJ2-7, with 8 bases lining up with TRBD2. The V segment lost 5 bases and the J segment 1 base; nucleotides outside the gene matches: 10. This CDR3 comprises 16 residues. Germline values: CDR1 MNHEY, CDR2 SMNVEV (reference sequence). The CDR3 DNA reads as TGTGCCAGCAGTCGATCAGCGGGAGAGGTTTCCTACGAGCAGTACTTC. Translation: CASSRSAGEVSYEQYF.

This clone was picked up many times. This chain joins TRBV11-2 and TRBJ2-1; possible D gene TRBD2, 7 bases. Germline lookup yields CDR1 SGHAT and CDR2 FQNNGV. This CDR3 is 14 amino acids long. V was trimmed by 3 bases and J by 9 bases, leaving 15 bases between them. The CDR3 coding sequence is TGTGCCAGCAGCTTTGGGGGGGGCGAAGGTGAGCAGTTCTTC. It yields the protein CASSFGGGEGEQFF.

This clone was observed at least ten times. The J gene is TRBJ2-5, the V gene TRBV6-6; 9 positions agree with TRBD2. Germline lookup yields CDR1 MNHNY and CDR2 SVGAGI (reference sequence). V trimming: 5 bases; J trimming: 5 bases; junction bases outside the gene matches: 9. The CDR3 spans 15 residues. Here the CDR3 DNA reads TGTGCCAGCAGTCAGACCGGGACTAGCAGCGAGACCCAGTACTTC. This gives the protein CASSQTGTSSETQYF.

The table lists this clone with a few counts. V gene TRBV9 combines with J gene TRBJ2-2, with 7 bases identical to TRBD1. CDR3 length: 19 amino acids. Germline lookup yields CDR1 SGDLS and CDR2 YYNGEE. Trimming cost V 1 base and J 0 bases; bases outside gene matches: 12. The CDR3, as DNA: TGTGCCAGCAGCGTAAACGTGGCAAGAGGACAGGCGAACACCGGGGAGCTGTTTTTT. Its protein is CASSVNVARGQANTGELFF.

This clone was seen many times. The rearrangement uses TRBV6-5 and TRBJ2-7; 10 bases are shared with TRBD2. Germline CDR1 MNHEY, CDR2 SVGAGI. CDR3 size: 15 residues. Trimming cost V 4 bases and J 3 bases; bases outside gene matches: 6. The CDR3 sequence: CASSSLAGEGYEQYF. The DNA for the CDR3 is TGTGCCAGCAGTTCTCTAGCGGGGGAAGGCTACGAGCAGTACTTC.

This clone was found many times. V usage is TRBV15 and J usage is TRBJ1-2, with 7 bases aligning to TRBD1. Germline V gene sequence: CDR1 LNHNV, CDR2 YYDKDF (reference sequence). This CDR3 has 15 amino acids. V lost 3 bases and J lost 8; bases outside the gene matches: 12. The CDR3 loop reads CATSRGTAAFLGYTF. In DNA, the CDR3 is TGTGCCACCAGCAGGGGGACAGCCGCTTTTTTAGGCTACACCTTC.

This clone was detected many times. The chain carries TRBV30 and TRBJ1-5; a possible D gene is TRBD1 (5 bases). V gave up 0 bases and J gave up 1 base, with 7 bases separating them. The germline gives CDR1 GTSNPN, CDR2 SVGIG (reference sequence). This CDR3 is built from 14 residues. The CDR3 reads CAWSVSGSNQPQHF. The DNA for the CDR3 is TGTGCCTGGAGTGTGTCAGGGAGCAATCAGCCCCAGCATTTT.

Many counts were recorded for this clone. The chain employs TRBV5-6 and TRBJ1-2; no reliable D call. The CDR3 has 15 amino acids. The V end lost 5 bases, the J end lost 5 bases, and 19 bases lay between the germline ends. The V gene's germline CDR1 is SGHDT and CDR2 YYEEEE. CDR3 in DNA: TGTGCCAGCAGATCTGAGGGATCGATGGGGTATGGCTACACCTTC. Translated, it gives CASRSEGSMGYGYTF.

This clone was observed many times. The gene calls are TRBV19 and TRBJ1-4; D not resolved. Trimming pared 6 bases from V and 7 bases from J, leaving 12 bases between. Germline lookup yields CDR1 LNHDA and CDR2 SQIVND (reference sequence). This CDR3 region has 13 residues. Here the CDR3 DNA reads TGTGCCAGTAGCCCGGGGAGGGTTGAAAAACTGTTTTTT. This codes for CASSPGRVEKLFF. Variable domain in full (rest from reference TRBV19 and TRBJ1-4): DGGITQSPKYLFRKEGQNVTLSCEQNLNHDAMYWYRQDPGQGLRLIYYSQIVNDFQKGDIAEGYSVSREKKESFPLTVTSAQKNPTAFYLCASSPGRVEKLFFGSGTQLSVL.

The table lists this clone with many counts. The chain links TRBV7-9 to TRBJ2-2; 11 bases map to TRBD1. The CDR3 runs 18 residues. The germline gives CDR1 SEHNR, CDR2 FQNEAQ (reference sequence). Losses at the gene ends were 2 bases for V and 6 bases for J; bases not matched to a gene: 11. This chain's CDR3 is CASSLTKDGTGGSGELFF. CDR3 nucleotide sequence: TGTGCCAGCAGCTTAACAAAGGACGGGACAGGGGGTTCCGGGGAGCTGTTTTTT.

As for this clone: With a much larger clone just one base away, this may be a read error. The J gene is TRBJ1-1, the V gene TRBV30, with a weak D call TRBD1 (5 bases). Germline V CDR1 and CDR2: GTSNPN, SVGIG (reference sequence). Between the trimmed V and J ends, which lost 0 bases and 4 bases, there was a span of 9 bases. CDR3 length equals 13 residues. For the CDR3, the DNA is TGTGCCTGGAGTGTAGGCGGGGGCACTGAAGCTTTCTTT. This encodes CAWSVGGGTEAFF.

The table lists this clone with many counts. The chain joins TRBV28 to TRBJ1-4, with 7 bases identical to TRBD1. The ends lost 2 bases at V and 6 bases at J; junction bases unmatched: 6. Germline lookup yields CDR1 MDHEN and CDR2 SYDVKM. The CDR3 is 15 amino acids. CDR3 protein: CASSLGRGLDEKLFF. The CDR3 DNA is TGTGCCAGCAGTTTAGGCAGGGGGTTGGATGAAAAACTGTTTTTT.

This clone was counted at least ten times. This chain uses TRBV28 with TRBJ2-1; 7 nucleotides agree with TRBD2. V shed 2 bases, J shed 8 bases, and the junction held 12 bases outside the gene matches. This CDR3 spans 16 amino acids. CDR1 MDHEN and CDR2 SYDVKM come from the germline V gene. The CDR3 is CASSLVGGRGRDEQFF. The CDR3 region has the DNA TGTGCCAGCAGTTTAGTCGGCGGGAGAGGTCGGGATGAGCAGTTCTTC. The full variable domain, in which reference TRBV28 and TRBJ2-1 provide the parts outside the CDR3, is DVKVTQSSRYLVKRTGEKVFLECVQDMDHENMFWYRQDPGLGLRLIYFSYDVKMKEKGDIPEGYSVSREKKERFSLILESASTNQTSMYLCASSLVGGRGRDEQFFGPGTRLTVL.

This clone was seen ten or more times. CDR3 DNA: TGTGCCAGCGTGGCAGGGCTGATGGGCAATCAGCCCCAGCATTTT. It is translated as CASVAGLMGNQPQHF. This chain uses TRBV9 with TRBJ1-5; the D gene is possibly TRBD1 (5 bases). Germline loops: CDR1 SGDLS, CDR2 YYNGEE. Trimming took 7 bases from V and 2 from J, leaving 16 bases between them. The CDR3 is 15 amino acids. Together with reference TRBV9 and TRBJ1-5, the CDR3 gives the full variable domain: DSGVTQTPKHLITATGQRVTLRCSPRSGDLSVYWYQQSLDQGLQFLIQYYNGEERAKGNILERFSAQQFPDLHSELNLSSLELGDSALYFCASVAGLMGNQPQHFGDGTRLSIL.

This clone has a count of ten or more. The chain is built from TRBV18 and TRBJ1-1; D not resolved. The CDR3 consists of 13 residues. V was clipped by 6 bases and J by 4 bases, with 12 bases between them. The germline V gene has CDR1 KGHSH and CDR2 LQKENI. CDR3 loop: CASSPMSGTEAFF. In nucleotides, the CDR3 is TGTGCCAGCTCCCCCATGTCGGGCACTGAAGCTTTCTTT.

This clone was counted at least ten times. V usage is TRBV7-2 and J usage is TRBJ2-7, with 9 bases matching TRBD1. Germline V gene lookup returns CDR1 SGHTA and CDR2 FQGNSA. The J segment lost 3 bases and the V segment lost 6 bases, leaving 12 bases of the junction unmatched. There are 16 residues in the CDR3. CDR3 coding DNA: TGTGCCAGCAGGAGCACTGGGGGACAGGGAGACTACGAGCAGTACTTC. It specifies CASRSTGGQGDYEQYF.

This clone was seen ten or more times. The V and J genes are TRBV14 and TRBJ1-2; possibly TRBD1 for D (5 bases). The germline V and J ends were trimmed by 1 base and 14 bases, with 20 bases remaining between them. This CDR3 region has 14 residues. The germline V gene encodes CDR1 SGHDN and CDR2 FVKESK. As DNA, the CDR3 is TGTGCCAGCAGCCAAGCCCTAGGGGAGGGCCTGGGGACCTTC. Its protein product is CASSQALGEGLGTF.

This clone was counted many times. In DNA, the CDR3 is TGCAGCGTTGGGGGGGACACAGATACGCAGTATTTT. Translating it yields CSVGGDTDTQYF. This chain uses TRBV29-1 with TRBJ2-3; possible D gene TRBD2, 6 bases. CDR3 length: 12 residues. Trimming shortened V by 4 bases and J by 2 bases, and 7 bases separated the two germline ends. From germline, CDR1 is SQVTM and CDR2 ANQGSEA.